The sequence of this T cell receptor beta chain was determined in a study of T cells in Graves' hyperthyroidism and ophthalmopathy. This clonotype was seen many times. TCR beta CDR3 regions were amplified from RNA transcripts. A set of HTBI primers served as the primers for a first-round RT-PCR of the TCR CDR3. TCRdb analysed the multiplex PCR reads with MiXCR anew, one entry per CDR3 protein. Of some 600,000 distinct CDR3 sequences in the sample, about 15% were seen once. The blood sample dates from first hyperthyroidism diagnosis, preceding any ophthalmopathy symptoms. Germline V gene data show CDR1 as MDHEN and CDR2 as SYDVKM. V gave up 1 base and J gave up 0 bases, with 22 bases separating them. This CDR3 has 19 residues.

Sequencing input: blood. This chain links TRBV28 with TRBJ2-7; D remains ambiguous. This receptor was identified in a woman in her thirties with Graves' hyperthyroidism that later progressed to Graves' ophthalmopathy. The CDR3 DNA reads TGTGCCAGCAGTTTATTTTCGTATTTCGGCGGTAGTAGCTCCTACGAGCAGTACTTC. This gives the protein CASSLFSYFGGSSSYEQYF. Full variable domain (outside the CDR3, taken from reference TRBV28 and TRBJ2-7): DVKVTQSSRYLVKRTGEKVFLECVQDMDHENMFWYRQDPGLGLRLIYFSYDVKMKEKGDIPEGYSVSREKKERFSLILESASTNQTSMYLCASSLFSYFGGSSSYEQYFGPGTRLTVT.